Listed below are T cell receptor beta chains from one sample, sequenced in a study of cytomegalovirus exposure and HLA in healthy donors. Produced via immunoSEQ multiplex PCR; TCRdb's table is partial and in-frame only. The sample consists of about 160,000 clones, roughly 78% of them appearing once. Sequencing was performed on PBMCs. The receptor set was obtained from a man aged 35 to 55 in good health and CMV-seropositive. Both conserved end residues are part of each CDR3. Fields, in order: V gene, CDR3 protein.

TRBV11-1 CASSLRTGFETQYF
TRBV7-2 CASSFGGPGNTIYF
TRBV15 CATSAGDRATGELFF
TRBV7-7 CASSSGGMETQYF
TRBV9 CASSVGGGEGQPQHF
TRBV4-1 CASSQDERFGGNSGNTIYF
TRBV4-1 CASSQGYRTNYGYTF
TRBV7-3 CASSSGQGTGELFF
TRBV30 CAWSLFWDRDRRSYNSPLHF
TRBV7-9 CASSPGEGAVETQYF
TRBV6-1 CASRGTGRNQPQHF
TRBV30 CAWTGGQSGDTQYF
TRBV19 CASSSTGGTEAFF